The 28 T cell receptor beta chains reported below all come from one sample, sequenced in a study of STAT3 mutations in large granular lymphocyte leukemia. The study's findings and limits: At least one immunodominant TCR beta clonotype appeared in every T-cell large granular lymphocyte leukemia patient.

These TCRs' antigens remain unknown. Clones were read by immunoSEQ multiplex PCR, and TCRdb kept only the in-frame ones, dropping some. This table has roughly 13,000 clones, over 85% appearing once. Sequencing was done on a sample of peripheral blood mononuclear cells. These TCRs come from a man between 35 and 55 years old with T-cell large granular lymphocyte leukemia. Some clones in this sample may be carry-over from other donors' samples.

The CDR3 coding sequence is TGTGCCAGCAGTGTGGGGCCATTCTATGGCTACACCTTC. It codes for CASSVGPFYGYTF. V gene TRBV6-6 combines with J gene TRBJ1-2; possible D gene TRBD1, 5 bases. Per the germline V gene, CDR1 is MNHNY and CDR2 is SVGAGI (reference sequence). The CDR3 is made up of 13 amino acids. The V end was cut by 5 bases, the J end by 4 bases, with 11 bases between.

This chain connects TRBV18 to TRBJ1-3, with D uncertain. The germline V and J ends were trimmed by 0 bases and 1 base, with 7 bases remaining between them. This CDR3 contains 15 residues. Germline-derived CDR1 and CDR2 are KGHSH and LQKENI. The CDR3 region is CASSPPWDSGNTIYF. As DNA, the CDR3 is TGTGCCAGCTCACCACCGTGGGATTCTGGAAACACCATATATTTT.

V is TRBV11-2 and J is TRBJ1-2; D unclear. Germline V gene sequence: CDR1 SGHAT, CDR2 FQNNGV. This CDR3 comprises 14 residues. Trimming pared 2 bases from V and 8 bases from J, leaving 15 bases between. The CDR3 region has the DNA TGTGCCAGCAGCTTATCCGAGACCCCGGGCGGCTACACCTTC. This codes for CASSLSETPGGYTF.

J is TRBJ2-3 and V is TRBV5-1; D gene uncertain. The CDR3 contains 14 residues. Germline lookup yields CDR1 SGHRS and CDR2 YFSETQ. Deletions cut 4 bases from V and 0 bases from J, with 9 bases between. CDR3 protein: CASSDVPSTDTQYF. The DNA for the CDR3 is TGCGCCAGCAGCGACGTGCCTAGCACAGATACGCAGTATTTT.

V gene TRBV28 combines with J gene TRBJ2-7; 7 bases are a match to TRBD1. Germline trimming cut 3 bases from V and 4 bases from J; bases unmatched to any gene: 9. This CDR3 region has 15 residues. The germline gives CDR1 MDHEN, CDR2 SYDVKM. DNA for the CDR3: TGTGCCAGCAGTTTTCCGGGACAGAAACGATACGAGCAGTACTTC. Its translation is CASSFPGQKRYEQYF.

This clone was counted a single time. The V call is TRBV5-1, the J call TRBJ2-7; 9 bases fit TRBD2. The CDR3 spans 16 residues. Germline-derived CDR1 and CDR2 are SGHRS and YFSETQ. V lost 4 bases, J lost 0 bases, and 8 bases stayed unmatched. The CDR3 is CASSPVAGESSYEQYF. In DNA form, the CDR3 reads TGCGCCAGCAGCCCTGTAGCGGGGGAGAGCTCCTACGAGCAGTACTTC.

The J gene is TRBJ2-1, the V gene TRBV5-1; 12 bases are a match to TRBD2. Trimming removed 2 bases from V and 6 bases from J; junction bases left unmatched: 3. The CDR3 consists of 15 residues. CDR1 and CDR2 from the germline V gene are SGHRS and YFSETQ. CDR3 bases: TGCGCCAGCAGCTTAGGACTAGCGGGGCTCAATGAGCAGTTCTTC. It translates to CASSLGLAGLNEQFF.

V and J are TRBV7-8 and TRBJ1-1; 9 bases fit TRBD1. This CDR3 comprises 13 residues. V lost 3 bases to trimming and J lost 6 bases; unmatched junction nucleotides: 2. Looked up from germline, CDR1 is SGHVS and CDR2 is FQNEAQ. In DNA form, the CDR3 reads TGTGCCAGCAGCTTTGACAGGGGGGCTGAAGCTTTCTTT. It codes for CASSFDRGAEAFF.

This clone has only one observation. The J gene is TRBJ1-2, the V gene TRBV4-3; D ambiguous. Trimming took 4 bases from V and 4 from J, leaving 10 bases between them. This CDR3 is built from 13 residues. CDR1 is LGHNA and CDR2 is YSLEER in the germline V gene. The DNA for the CDR3 is TGCGCCAGCAGCCCACTGACCAGCTATGGCTACACCTTC. Protein product: CASSPLTSYGYTF.

The chain has TRBV7-8 and TRBJ2-5; D not certain. V lost 1 base, J lost 4 bases, and 13 bases lay in between. The CDR3 covers 15 residues. CDR1 is SGHVS, CDR2 FQNEAQ, per germline. The CDR3 coding sequence is TGTGCCAGCAGCTTAGGAGGCAGGCGCGGAGAGACCCAGTACTTC. Translated: CASSLGGRRGETQYF.

The chain recombines TRBV27 with TRBJ1-5; 7 positions agree with TRBD1. Germline CDR1 and CDR2: MNHEY and SMNVEV (reference sequence). V shed 1 base and J 6 bases; nucleotides not matched to a gene: 3. The CDR3 has 14 amino acids. The CDR3, as DNA: TGTGCCAGCAGTTTATTCAGGGGGAGTCAGCCCCAGCATTTT. It yields the protein CASSLFRGSQPQHF.

The chain recombines TRBV7-5 with TRBJ1-2; the table gives TRBD1 as D, unverified against the DNA. TRBV7-5 is described as a pseudogene. The CDR3 covers 13 residues. In nucleotides, the CDR3 is TGTGCCAGCAGCCTAACAGAGAACTATGGCTACACCTTC. Protein: CASSLTENYGYTF.

The chain carries TRBV6-5 and TRBJ1-1; 8 bases match TRBD1. Looked up from germline, CDR1 is MNHEY and CDR2 is SVGAGI. The CDR3 spans 16 residues. The ends lost 2 bases at V and 5 bases at J; junction bases unmatched: 10. The DNA for the CDR3 is TGTGCCAGCAGTTACACTTTAGGACAGGGAGATACTGAAGCTTTCTTT. Translation: CASSYTLGQGDTEAFF.

The chain carries TRBV4-1 and TRBJ1-5; D possibly corresponds to TRBD1 (6 bases). Germline-derived CDR1 and CDR2 are MGHRA and YSYEKL. The CDR3 runs to 15 residues. V lost 1 base and J lost 2, with 9 bases in between. For the CDR3, the DNA is TGCGCCAGCAGCCAAGTCCCAGGGGGCAATCAGCCCCAGCATTTT. It is translated as CASSQVPGGNQPQHF.

The chain has TRBV5-4 and TRBJ1-1, with a weak D call TRBD1 (6 bases). Trimming shortened V by 3 bases and J by 11 bases, and 20 bases separated the two germline ends. This CDR3 region has 14 residues. The germline gives CDR1 SGHNT, CDR2 YYREEE (reference sequence). In DNA form, the CDR3 reads TGTGCCAGCAGCTCGATTGACAGGCCGAACGGGGCTTTCTTT. This gives the protein CASSSIDRPNGAFF.

The chain links TRBV6-4 to TRBJ2-2; D gene ambiguous. V was clipped by 2 bases and J by 7 bases, with 8 bases between them. The CDR3 is made up of 13 amino acids. Germline V lookup: CDR1 MRHNA, CDR2 SNTAGT. The CDR3 is CASSDREDGELFF. Here the CDR3 DNA reads TGTGCCAGCAGTGACAGAGAGGACGGGGAGCTGTTTTTT.

The chain joins TRBV4-1 to TRBJ1-2; D possibly corresponds to TRBD1 (6 bases). V dropped 4 bases and J dropped 1 base, with 16 bases sitting between them. The CDR3 totals 16 residues. Germline V gives CDR1 MGHRA, CDR2 YSYEKL. The CDR3 loop reads CASSPGGAAFNYGYTF. The DNA of the CDR3 is TGCGCCAGCAGCCCCGGGGGGGCAGCCTTTAACTATGGCTACACCTTC.

This rearrangement joins TRBV4-3 to TRBJ2-7; D is uncertain. Trimming took off 1 base at V and 4 bases at J, with 14 bases between the two ends. This CDR3 spans 15 amino acids. Germline V gene data show CDR1 as LGHNA and CDR2 as YSLEER. The chain's CDR3 is CASSQGLIGLYEQYF. The CDR3 nucleotides read TGCGCCAGCAGCCAAGGCCTGATTGGGCTTTACGAGCAGTACTTC.

V gene TRBV27 combines with J gene TRBJ1-6; D is unresolved. The CDR3 extends over 14 amino acids. In germline, CDR1 is MNHEY, CDR2 SMNVEV (reference sequence). V lost 5 bases and J 9 bases, leaving 14 bases between the germline ends. The chain's CDR3 is CASSPDSIPSPLHF. DNA of the CDR3: TGTGCCAGCAGTCCTGACTCTATTCCTTCACCCCTCCACTTT.

CDR3 region: CASSLEGIHTDTQYF. CDR3 sequence (DNA): TGTGCCAGCAGCTTGGAAGGCATCCACACAGATACGCAGTATTTT. The V gene is TRBV5-5, the J gene TRBJ2-3; unclear D gene. The CDR3 loop spans 15 amino acids. Trimming removed 0 bases from V and 2 bases from J, with 10 bases in between. CDR1 is SGHKS and CDR2 is YYEKEE in the germline V gene (reference sequence).

The genes are TRBV19 and TRBJ1-5; D remains ambiguous. Trimming took 6 bases from V and 0 from J, leaving 18 bases between them. The germline CDR1 and CDR2 sequences are LNHDA and SQIVND (reference sequence). The CDR3 extends over 17 amino acids. CDR3 nucleotides: TGTGCCAGTAGCATTCTAAAGGACGGGTTTAGCAATCAGCCCCAGCATTTT. Protein product: CASSILKDGFSNQPQHF.

The gene calls are TRBV9 and TRBJ2-3, with D perhaps assigned TRBD1 or TRBD2 (5 bases each). Deletions cut 3 bases from V and 6 bases from J, with 26 bases between. From germline, CDR1 is SGDLS and CDR2 YYNGEE. The CDR3 sequence is 18 residues long. In DNA form, the CDR3 reads TGTGCCAGCAGCGGAGGGGACGGGGCCTCTACCTTCCTGGATACGCAGTATTTT. As protein: CASSGGDGASTFLDTQYF.

The CDR3 protein is CASSPGTELEPQHF. CDR3 sequence (DNA): TGCGCCAGCAGCCCGGGGACGGAGTTGGAGCCCCAGCATTTT. The chain combines TRBV4-3 with TRBJ1-5; perhaps TRBD1 as D (5 bases). Trimming removed 4 bases at V and 8 bases at J, with 15 bases between. Germline V gene data show CDR1 as LGHNA and CDR2 as YSLEER. The CDR3 is 14 residues long.

The CDR3 region has the DNA TGTGCCAGCAGCGTAGAGTGGGAAGAGACCCAGTACTTC. It yields the protein CASSVEWEETQYF. The chain has TRBV9 and TRBJ2-5; the D is unclear. CDR3 length: 13 residues. Trimming took off 0 bases at V and 3 bases at J, with 6 bases between the two ends. Per germline, CDR1 SGDLS and CDR2 YYNGEE.

This chain connects TRBV27 to TRBJ2-7, with TRBD1 matching 10 bases. V lost 2 bases, J lost 2 bases, and 0 bases stayed unmatched. This CDR3 is 14 amino acids long. The germline gives CDR1 MNHEY, CDR2 SMNVEV (reference sequence). CDR3 region: CASSLGTGAYEQYF. The CDR3 DNA sequence: TGTGCCAGCAGTTTAGGGACAGGGGCCTACGAGCAGTACTTC.

The V and J genes are TRBV9 and TRBJ1-2; D might be TRBD1 (6 bases). The CDR3 contains 14 residues. Germline CDR1 reads SGDLS; CDR2 reads YYNGEE. The V end lost 4 bases, the J end lost 3 bases, and 13 bases lay between the germline ends. The DNA for the CDR3 is TGTGCCAGCAGCCCACAGGGAAATTACTATGGCTACACCTTC. Its translation: CASSPQGNYYGYTF. Supplemented by reference TRBV9 and TRBJ1-2, the full variable domain reads DSGVTQTPKHLITATGQRVTLRCSPRSGDLSVYWYQQSLDQGLQFLIQYYNGEERAKGNILERFSAQQFPDLHSELNLSSLELGDSALYFCASSPQGNYYGYTFGSGTRLTVV.

The V and J genes are TRBV6-5 and TRBJ2-5; 9 nucleotides match TRBD1. This CDR3 is 13 amino acids long. CDR1 MNHEY and CDR2 SVGAGI come from the germline V gene. V shed 6 bases and J 5 bases; nucleotides not matched to a gene: 4. The CDR3 DNA follows: TGTGCCAGCAGAGGGACAGGGACGGAGACCCAGTACTTC. This translates into CASRGTGTETQYF.

This clone was picked up a small number of times. The chain uses TRBV6-6 and TRBJ1-2; D might be TRBD1 (6 bases). The V end lost 6 bases, the J end lost 4 bases, and 18 bases lay between the germline ends. The CDR3 runs to 15 residues. CDR1 is MNHNY and CDR2 is SVGAGI in the germline V gene (reference sequence). The CDR3 reads CASSYATGTSYGYTF. CDR3 nucleotide sequence: TGTGCCAGCAGCTATGCCACCGGGACATCCTATGGCTACACCTTC.